There are a few counts of the clone carrying this TCR beta chain. Its antigen is not identified. TCRB transcripts that were expressed got sequenced, as all of the isolated RNA had been reverse transcribed. The data were produced by immunoSEQ multiplex PCR, yet TCRdb's version contains in-frame clones alone and is incomplete. The table records about 150,000 clones, 11% of them present only once. The data were obtained in a study of beta chain features in type 1 diabetes. Whole-study findings and limits: Sampled from patients, naive, central memory and Treg TCRB repertoires appeared more similar than those sampled from healthy donors. Unsettled here was the matter of whether HLA type influences TCRB rearrangement. Moderately but significantly shorter TCRB CDR3s were found in Type 1 diabetes patients in all four CD4+ subsets.

The authors obtained over 98% purity in all sorted populations. Sequencing was carried out using central memory CD4+ T cells from blood. The origin of this receptor is a young man in good health.

The CDR3 reads CASSVEGLAGAETQYF. CDR3 in DNA: TGTGCCAGCAGCGTAGAGGGACTAGCGGGGGCCGAGACCCAGTACTTC. This chain connects TRBV9 to TRBJ2-5; 14 bases match TRBD2. V lost 0 bases and J lost 5; bases outside the gene matches: 3. The germline V gene encodes CDR1 SGDLS and CDR2 YYNGEE. This CDR3 comprises 16 residues. Combining the CDR3 with reference TRBV9 and TRBJ2-5 gives the whole variable domain DSGVTQTPKHLITATGQRVTLRCSPRSGDLSVYWYQQSLDQGLQFLIQYYNGEERAKGNILERFSAQQFPDLHSELNLSSLELGDSALYFCASSVEGLAGAETQYFGPGTRLLVL.